This T cell receptor beta chain is from a study of blood T cell repertoires in COVID-19. In the study overall: Material from acute and convalescent COVID-19 was sourced from the United States, Italy and Spain. T cells, B-cell-depleted T cells, or PBMCs provided the cDNA or gDNA that served as material.

How the authors handled the data: Nucleated cell counts were estimated from reference gene primer amplification. Repertoires were generated with immunoSEQ multiplex PCR, while TCRdb's copy carries only in-frame clones and drops some. V, J and clone size were drawn from that table, and D and trimming were deduced from the DNA. The profile shows approximately 50,000 clones, about nine tenths of them singletons. This CDR3 has 14 amino acids. The V gene's germline CDR1 is MNHEY and CDR2 SMNVEV (reference sequence). Trimming cost V 4 bases and J 9 bases, with 13 bases left between them. Material for sequencing was peripheral blood. This chain uses TRBV27 with TRBJ1-6; weak D call: TRBD1 (6 bases). This sequence originates from a man between 50 and 59 years old with active COVID-19. The CDR3 coding sequence is TGTGCCAGCAGTTGGGGGACACGTCCTTCACCCCTCCACTTT. Protein product: CASSWGTRPSPLHF.